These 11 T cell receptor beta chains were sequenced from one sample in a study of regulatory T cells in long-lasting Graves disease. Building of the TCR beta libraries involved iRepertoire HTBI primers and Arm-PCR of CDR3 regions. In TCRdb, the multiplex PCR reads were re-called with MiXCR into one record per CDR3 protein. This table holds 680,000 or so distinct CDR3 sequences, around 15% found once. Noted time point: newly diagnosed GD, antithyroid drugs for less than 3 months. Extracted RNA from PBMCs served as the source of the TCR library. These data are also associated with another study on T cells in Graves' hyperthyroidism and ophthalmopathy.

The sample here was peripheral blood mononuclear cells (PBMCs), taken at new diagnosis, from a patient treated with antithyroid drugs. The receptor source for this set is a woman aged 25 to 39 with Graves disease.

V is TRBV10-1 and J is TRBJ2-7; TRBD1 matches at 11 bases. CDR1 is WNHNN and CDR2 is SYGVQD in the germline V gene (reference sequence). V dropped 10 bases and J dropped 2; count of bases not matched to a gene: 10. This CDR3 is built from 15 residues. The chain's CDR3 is CATSTDRGRPYEQYF. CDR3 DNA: TGCGCCACCTCCACGGACAGGGGGCGACCCTACGAGCAGTACTTC.

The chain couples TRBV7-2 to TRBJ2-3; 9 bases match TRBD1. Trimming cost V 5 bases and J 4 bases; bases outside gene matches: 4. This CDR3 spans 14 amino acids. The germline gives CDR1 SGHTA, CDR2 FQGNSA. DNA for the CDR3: TGTGCCAGCAGCCAGACAGGGGGGTCAGATACGCAGTATTTT. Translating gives CASSQTGGSDTQYF.

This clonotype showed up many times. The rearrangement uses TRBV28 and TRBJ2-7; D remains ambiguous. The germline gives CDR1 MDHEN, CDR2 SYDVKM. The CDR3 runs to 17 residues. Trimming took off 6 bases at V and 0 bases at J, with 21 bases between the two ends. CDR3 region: CASRNNPGSESSYEQYF. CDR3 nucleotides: TGTGCCAGCAGAAATAACCCGGGTTCCGAGAGCTCCTACGAGCAGTACTTC. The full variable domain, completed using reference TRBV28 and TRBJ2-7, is DVKVTQSSRYLVKRTGEKVFLECVQDMDHENMFWYRQDPGLGLRLIYFSYDVKMKEKGDIPEGYSVSREKKERFSLILESASTNQTSMYLCASRNNPGSESSYEQYFGPGTRLTVT.

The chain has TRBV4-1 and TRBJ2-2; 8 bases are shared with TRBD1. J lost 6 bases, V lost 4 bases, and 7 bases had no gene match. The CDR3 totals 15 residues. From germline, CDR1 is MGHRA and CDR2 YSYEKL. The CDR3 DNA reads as TGCGCCAGCAGCCTGGGCAGGGGGCCTCCCGGGGAGCTGTTTTTT. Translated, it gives CASSLGRGPPGELFF.

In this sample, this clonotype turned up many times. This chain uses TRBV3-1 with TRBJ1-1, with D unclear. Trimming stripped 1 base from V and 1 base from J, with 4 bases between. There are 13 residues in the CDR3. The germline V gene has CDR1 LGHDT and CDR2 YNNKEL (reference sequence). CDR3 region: CASSQATNTEAFF. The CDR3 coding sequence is TGTGCCAGCAGCCAAGCGACGAACACTGAAGCTTTCTTT.

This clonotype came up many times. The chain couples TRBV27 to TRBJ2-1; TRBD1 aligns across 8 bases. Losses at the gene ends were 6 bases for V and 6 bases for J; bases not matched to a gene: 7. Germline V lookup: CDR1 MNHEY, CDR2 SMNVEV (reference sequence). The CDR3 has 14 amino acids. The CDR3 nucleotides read TGTGCCAGCAGCAAGGACAGGGTTTCCAATGAGCAGTTCTTC. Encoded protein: CASSKDRVSNEQFF.

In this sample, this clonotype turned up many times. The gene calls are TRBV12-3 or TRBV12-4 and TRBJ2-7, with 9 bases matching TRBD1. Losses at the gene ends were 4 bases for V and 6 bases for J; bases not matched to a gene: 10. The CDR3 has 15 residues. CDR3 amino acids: CASSSWGDRVGEQYF. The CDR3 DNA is TGTGCCAGCAGTTCCTGGGGGGACAGGGTTGGCGAGCAGTACTTC.

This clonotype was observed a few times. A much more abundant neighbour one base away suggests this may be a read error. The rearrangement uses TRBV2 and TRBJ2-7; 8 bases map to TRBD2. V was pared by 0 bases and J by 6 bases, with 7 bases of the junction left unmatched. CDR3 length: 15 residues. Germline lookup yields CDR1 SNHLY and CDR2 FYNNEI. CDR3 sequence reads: CASSEAIAGPTEQYF. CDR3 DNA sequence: TGTGCCAGCAGTGAAGCCATAGCGGGACCCACCGAGCAGTACTTC.

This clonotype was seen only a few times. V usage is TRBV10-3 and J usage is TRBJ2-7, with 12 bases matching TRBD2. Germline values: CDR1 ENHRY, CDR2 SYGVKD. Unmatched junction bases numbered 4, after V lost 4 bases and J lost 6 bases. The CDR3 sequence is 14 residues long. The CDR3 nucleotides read TGTGCCATCAGTGGGACTAGCGGGATGGTCGAGCAGTACTTC. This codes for CAISGTSGMVEQYF.

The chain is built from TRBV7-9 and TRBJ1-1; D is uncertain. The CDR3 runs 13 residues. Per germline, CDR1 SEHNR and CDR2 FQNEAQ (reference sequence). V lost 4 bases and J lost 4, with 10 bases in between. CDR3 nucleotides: TGTGCCAGCAGCTCAGGAGCAATCACTGAAGCTTTCTTT. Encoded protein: CASSSGAITEAFF.

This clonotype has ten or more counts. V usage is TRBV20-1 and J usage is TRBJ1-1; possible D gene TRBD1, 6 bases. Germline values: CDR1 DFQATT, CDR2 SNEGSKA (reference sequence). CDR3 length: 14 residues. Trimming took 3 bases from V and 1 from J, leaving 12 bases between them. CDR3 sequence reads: CSARPGHSNTEAFF. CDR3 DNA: TGCAGTGCTAGGCCGGGACACTCGAACACTGAAGCTTTCTTT.